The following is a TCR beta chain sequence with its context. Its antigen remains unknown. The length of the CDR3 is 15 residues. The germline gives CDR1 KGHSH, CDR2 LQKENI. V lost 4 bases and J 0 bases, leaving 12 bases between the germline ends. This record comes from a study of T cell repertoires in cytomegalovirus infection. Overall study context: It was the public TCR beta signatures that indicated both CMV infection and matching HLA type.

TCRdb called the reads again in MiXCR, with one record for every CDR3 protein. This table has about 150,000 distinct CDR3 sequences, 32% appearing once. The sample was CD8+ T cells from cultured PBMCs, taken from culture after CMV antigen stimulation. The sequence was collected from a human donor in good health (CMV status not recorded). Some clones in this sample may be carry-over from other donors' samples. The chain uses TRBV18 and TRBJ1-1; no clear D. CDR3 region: CASSLLTWMNTEAFF. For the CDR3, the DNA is TGTGCCAGCTCACTGCTTACATGGATGAACACTGAAGCTTTCTTT.